The 4 T cell receptor beta chains below come from one sample, sequenced in a study of blood T cell repertoires in COVID-19. Clones were sequenced by immunoSEQ multiplex PCR, and TCRdb holds only the in-frame ones, with some missing. The repertoire includes 160,000 or so clones, about 83% of them detected once, and 10% sits in the top ten. The material sequenced was peripheral blood. These receptor sequences come from a woman aged 70 to 79 with COVID-19, enrolled during active disease.

This chain uses TRBV2 with TRBJ1-2; D is perhaps TRBD1 (6 bases). Germline CDR1 reads SNHLY; CDR2 reads FYNNEI. The length of the CDR3 is 13 residues. V lost 6 bases and J 5 bases, leaving 13 bases between the germline ends. Here the CDR3 reads CASSSGQRYGYTF. Written as DNA, the CDR3 is TGTGCCAGCAGCTCCGGACAGAGATATGGCTACACCTTC.

The chain joins TRBV16 to TRBJ1-2; 7 bases line up with TRBD1. Germline assignment: CDR1 KGHSY and CDR2 FQNENV. The CDR3 is 17 residues long. The trim removed 4 bases at V and 0 bases at J, leaving 11 bases unmatched. CDR3 protein: CASSRTLDRRANYGYTF. The CDR3 DNA is TGTGCCAGCAGCCGCACCTTGGACAGGAGAGCTAACTATGGCTACACCTTC.

The chain uses TRBV18 and TRBJ2-2; TRBD2 matches at 8 bases. V was pared by 2 bases and J by 1 base, with 3 bases of the junction left unmatched. CDR3 size: 16 residues. Per germline, CDR1 KGHSH and CDR2 LQKENI. The CDR3 loop reads CASSPSGGENTGELFF. CDR3 nucleotide sequence: TGTGCCAGCTCACCAAGCGGGGGAGAGAACACCGGGGAGCTGTTTTTT.

This clone was detected once. This sequence joins TRBV6-4 and TRBJ2-7, with TRBD1 identical over 10 bases. CDR1 MRHNA and CDR2 SNTAGT come from the germline V gene. This CDR3 region has 15 residues. Trimming at V came to 6 bases and at J to 4 bases, leaving 9 bases not matched to a gene. The CDR3 coding sequence is TGTGCCAGCAGCGATTACCGGGACAGGGGATACGAGCAGTACTTC. Amino acid sequence: CASSDYRDRGYEQYF.